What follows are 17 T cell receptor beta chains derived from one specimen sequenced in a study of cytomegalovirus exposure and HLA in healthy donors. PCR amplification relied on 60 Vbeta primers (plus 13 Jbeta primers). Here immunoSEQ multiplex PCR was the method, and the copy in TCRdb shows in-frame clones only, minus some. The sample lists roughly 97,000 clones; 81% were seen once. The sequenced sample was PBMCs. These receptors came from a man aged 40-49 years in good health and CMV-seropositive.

CDR3 protein: CASRQSTDTQYF. CDR3 nucleotides: TGTGCCAGCAGACAGAGCACAGATACGCAGTATTTT. The chain is built from TRBV6-6 and TRBJ2-3; D call uncertain. The germline V gene encodes CDR1 MNHNY and CDR2 SVGAGI (reference sequence). CDR3 size: 12 residues. V was shortened by 6 bases and J by 0 bases, with 4 bases between the two germline ends.

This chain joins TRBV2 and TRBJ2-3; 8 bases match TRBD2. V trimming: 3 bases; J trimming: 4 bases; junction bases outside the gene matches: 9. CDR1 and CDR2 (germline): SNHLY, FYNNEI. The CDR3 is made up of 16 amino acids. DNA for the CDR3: TGTGCCAGCAGTGATCTTGCTAGCGGGTATTCAGATACGCAGTATTTT. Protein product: CASSDLASGYSDTQYF. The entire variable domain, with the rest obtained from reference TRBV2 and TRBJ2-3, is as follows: EPEVTQTPSHQVTQMGQEVILRCVPISNHLYFYWYRQILGQKVEFLVSFYNNEISEKSEIFDDQFSVERPDGSNFTLKIRSTKLEDSAMYFCASSDLASGYSDTQYFGPGTRLTVL.

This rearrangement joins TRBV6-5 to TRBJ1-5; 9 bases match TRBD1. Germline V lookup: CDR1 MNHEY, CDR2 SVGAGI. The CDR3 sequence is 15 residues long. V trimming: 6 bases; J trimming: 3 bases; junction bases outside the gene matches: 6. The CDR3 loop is CASSRTGAFNQPQHF. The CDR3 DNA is TGTGCCAGCAGCCGGACAGGGGCCTTCAATCAGCCCCAGCATTTT.

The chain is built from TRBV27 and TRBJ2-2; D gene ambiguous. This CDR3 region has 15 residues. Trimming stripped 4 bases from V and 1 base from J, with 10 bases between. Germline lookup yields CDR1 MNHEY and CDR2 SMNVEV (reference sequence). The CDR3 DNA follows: TGTGCCAGCAGTTCATTCTCCGGGAACACCGGGGAGCTGTTTTTT. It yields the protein CASSSFSGNTGELFF.

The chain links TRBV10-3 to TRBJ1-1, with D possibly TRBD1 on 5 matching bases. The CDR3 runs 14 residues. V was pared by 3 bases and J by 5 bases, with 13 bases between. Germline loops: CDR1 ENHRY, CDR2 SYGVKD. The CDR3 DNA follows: TGTGCCATCAGTGATGTAGGGGTACTAACTGAAGCTTTCTTT. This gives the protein CAISDVGVLTEAFF.

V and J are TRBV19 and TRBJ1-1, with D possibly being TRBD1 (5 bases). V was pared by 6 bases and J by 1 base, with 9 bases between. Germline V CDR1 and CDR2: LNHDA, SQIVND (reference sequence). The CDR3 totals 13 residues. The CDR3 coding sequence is TGTGCCAGTAGCCAGGGCAGGAACACTGAAGCTTTCTTT. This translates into CASSQGRNTEAFF.

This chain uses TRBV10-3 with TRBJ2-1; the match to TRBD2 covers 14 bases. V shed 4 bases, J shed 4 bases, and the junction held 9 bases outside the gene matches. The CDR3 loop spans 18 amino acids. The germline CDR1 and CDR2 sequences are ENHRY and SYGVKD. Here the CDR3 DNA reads TGTGCCATCAGTGCTAGACTAGCGGGGGGGCCGGGATACAATGAGCAGTTCTTC. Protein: CAISARLAGGPGYNEQFF.

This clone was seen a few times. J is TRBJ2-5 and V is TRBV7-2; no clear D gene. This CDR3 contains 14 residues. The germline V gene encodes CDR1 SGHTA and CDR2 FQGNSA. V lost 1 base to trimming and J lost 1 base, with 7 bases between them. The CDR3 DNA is TGTGCCAGCAGCTTAGTGGTTAGCCAAGAGACCCAGTACTTC. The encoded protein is CASSLVVSQETQYF.

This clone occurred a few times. For the CDR3, the DNA is TGTGCCAGCTCACCAAGCTCTGAGGGCTTCTATGGCTACACCTTC. Amino acid sequence: CASSPSSEGFYGYTF. V usage is TRBV18 and J usage is TRBJ1-2; no reliable D call. Germline V CDR1 and CDR2: KGHSH, LQKENI. The CDR3 covers 15 residues. V lost 2 bases to trimming and J lost 4 bases, with 14 bases between them.

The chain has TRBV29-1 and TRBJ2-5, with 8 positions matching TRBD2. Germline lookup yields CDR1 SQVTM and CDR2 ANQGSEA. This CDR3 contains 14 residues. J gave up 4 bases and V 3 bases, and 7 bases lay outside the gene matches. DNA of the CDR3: TGCAGCGTTGATTCGGCGGGGGGTGGAGAGACCCAGTACTTC. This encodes CSVDSAGGGETQYF.

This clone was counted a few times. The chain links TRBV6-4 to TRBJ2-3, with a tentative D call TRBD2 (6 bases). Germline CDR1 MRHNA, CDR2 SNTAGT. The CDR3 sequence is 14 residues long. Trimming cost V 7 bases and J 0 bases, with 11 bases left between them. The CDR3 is CASKQEGSTDTQYF. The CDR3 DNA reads TGTGCCAGCAAGCAGGAGGGGAGCACAGATACGCAGTATTTT.

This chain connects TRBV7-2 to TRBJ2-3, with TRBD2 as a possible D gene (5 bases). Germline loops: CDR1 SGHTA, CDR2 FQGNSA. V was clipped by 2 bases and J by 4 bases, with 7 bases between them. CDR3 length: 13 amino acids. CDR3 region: CASSLRGADTQYF. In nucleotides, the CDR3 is TGTGCCAGCAGCTTACGGGGAGCAGATACGCAGTATTTT. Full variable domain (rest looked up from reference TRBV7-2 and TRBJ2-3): GAGVSQSPSNKVTEKGKDVELRCDPISGHTALYWYRQSLGQGLEFLIYFQGNSAPDKSGLPSDRFSAERTGGSVSTLTIQRTQQEDSAVYLCASSLRGADTQYFGPGTRLTVL.

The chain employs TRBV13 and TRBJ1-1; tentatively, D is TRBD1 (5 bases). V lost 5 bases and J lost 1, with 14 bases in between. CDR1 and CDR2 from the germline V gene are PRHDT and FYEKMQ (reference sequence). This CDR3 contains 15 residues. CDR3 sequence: CASSHRGSGNTEAFF. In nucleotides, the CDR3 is TGTGCCAGCAGCCATAGGGGTTCAGGGAACACTGAAGCTTTCTTT.

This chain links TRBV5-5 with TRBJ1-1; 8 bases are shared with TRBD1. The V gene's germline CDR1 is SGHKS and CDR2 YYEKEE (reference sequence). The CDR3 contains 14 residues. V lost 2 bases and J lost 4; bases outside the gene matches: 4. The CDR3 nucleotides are TGTGCCAGCAGCTTCCCTACAGGGGGCACTGAAGCTTTCTTT. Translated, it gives CASSFPTGGTEAFF.

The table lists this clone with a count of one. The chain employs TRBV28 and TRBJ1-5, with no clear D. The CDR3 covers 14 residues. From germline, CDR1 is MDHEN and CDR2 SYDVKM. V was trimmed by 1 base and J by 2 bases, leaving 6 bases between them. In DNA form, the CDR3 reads TGTGCCAGCAGTTTATATACAGGCAATCAGCCCCAGCATTTT. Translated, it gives CASSLYTGNQPQHF.

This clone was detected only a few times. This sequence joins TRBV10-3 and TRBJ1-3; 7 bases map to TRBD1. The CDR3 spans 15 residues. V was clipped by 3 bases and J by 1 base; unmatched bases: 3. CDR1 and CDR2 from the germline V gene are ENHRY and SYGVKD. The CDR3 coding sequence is TGTGCCATCAGTGAAAACAGGGGATCTGGAAACACCATATATTTT. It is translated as CAISENRGSGNTIYF.

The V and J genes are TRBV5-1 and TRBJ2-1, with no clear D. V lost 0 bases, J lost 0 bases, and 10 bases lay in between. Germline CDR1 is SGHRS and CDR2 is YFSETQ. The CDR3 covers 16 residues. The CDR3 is CASSLVRSSSYNEQFF. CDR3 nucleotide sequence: TGCGCCAGCAGCTTGGTCCGCTCGAGCTCCTACAATGAGCAGTTCTTC.